The clone carrying this T cell receptor (beta chain) has a count of ten or more. One entry per CDR3 protein, called by TCRdb with MiXCR from the 5' RACE reads. The sample has roughly 40,000 distinct CDR3 sequences, about 6.8% seen once; the top ten hold 43%. The data derive from a study of spatial heterogeneity in lung cancer. Trimming pared 2 bases from V and 1 base from J, leaving 11 bases between. The length of the CDR3 is 15 residues. The germline gives CDR1 SGHTS, CDR2 YDEGEE. The time point: sample taken at primary tumor resection. Around 70 TRACERx patients with early, untreated non-small cell lung cancer donated samples.

The chain uses TRBV5-8 and TRBJ2-3, with D tentatively TRBD1 or TRBD2 (5 bases each). This receptor was identified in a female donor with early-stage non-small cell lung cancer. Sequenced here: PBMCs, sampled at surgery. As DNA, the CDR3 is TGTGCCAGCAGCTTTACCGGGGACCGCACAGATACGCAGTATTTT. Its protein is CASSFTGDRTDTQYF.